One T cell receptor (beta chain) is described in this entry. The data stem from a study of blood T cell repertoires in COVID-19. Study context: T cells, B-cell-depleted T cells, or PBMCs supplied cDNA or gDNA.

Recruited during active infection, patients (from Seattle) were subsequently followed longitudinally. In the original analysis: Reference gene primer amplification yielded estimated nucleated cell counts. The assay was immunoSEQ multiplex PCR, and TCRdb's table has in-frame clones only and misses some. That table supplies the V and J calls and clone size; D and trimming were determined from the DNA. Of about 170,000 clones listed, about 90% are singletons. V trimming: 4 bases; J trimming: 0 bases; junction bases outside the gene matches: 8. CDR3 length equals 17 residues. Germline lookup yields CDR1 KGHDR and CDR2 SFDVKD.

The chain joins TRBV24-1 to TRBJ2-1; 7 bases match TRBD2. The sample consisted of peripheral blood. The clonotype originates from a woman aged 55 to 70 with COVID-19, enrolled during active disease. The CDR3 nucleotides read TGTGCCACCAGTGAAACCACTAGCGCGAGCTCCTACAATGAGCAGTTCTTC. It encodes CATSETTSASSYNEQFF.